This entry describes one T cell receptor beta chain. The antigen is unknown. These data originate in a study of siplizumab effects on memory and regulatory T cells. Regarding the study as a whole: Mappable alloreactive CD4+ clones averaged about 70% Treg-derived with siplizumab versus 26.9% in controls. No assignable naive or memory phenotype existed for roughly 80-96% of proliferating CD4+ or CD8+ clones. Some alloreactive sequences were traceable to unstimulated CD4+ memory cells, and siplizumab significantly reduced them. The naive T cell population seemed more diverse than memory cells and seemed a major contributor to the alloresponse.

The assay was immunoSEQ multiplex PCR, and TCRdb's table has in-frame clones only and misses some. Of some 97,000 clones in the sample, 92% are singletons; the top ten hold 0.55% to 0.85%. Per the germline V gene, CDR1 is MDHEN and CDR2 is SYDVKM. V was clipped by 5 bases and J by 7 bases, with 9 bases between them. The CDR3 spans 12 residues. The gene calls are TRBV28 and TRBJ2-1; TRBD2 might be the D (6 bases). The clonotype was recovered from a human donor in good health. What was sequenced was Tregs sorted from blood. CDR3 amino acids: CASSETRNEQFF. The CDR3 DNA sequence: TGTGCCAGCAGTGAGACTAGAAATGAGCAGTTCTTC.